The clone carrying this T cell receptor (beta chain) occurred a few times. Its antigen is currently unknown. Expressed TCRB transcripts were sequenced after all isolated RNA was converted to cDNA. Produced via immunoSEQ multiplex PCR; TCRdb's table is partial and in-frame only. The sample holds under 950,000 clones, 17% seen once. This record comes from a study of beta chain features in type 1 diabetes. Study overall: Analysis included around 100 million sorted cells drawn from all samples. Regarding the study as a whole: Any HLA effect on TCRB rearrangement was left unresolved by small sub-analyses.

Heparinised blood was drawn once per donor, averaging about 116 mL. Material for sequencing was naive CD4+ T cells from blood. This TCR was sampled from a woman aged 18-29 years in good health.

CDR3 nucleotide sequence: TGTGCCAGCAGTGAGGAGCGGGAGTCCTACAATGAGCAGTTCTTC. Amino acid sequence: CASSEERESYNEQFF. The chain carries TRBV6-4 and TRBJ2-1, with 8 positions matching TRBD2. Germline V CDR1 and CDR2: MRHNA, SNTAGT. This CDR3 is 15 amino acids long. J gave up 1 base and V 3 bases, and 2 bases lay outside the gene matches.